One TCR beta chain is described in this entry. The clone's antigen remains unknown. No base quality values were provided; no much bigger clone lies one nucleotide off. The data belong to a study of vaccination effects on CD4 cells after COVID-19 (dated by TCRdb to between 2020 and 2023). Notes on the research overall: Post-vaccine samples across the study were collected a median of 72 days after the second dose, with a range of 14 to 241. The study compared SARS-CoV-2 spike-specific CD4+ TCR repertoires before and after mRNA vaccination in COVID-19 convalescent patients and infection-naive vaccine recipients. The full study included 10 COVID-19 convalescent patients and several SARS-CoV-2-naive healthy vaccine recipients. In the study, cultures from other donors were sequenced using the Oncomine TCR Beta short-read assay on an Illumina iSeq 100.

To identify antigen-specific CD4+ T cell clonotypes by their expansion, the ViraFEST assay first stimulated PBMC with viral peptide pools and then applied TCR sequencing. After roughly 11 days of culture, CD4+ T cells were isolated with the EasySep CD4+ T cell isolation kit. Two doses of either the BNT162b2 or the mRNA-1273 mRNA SARS-CoV-2 vaccine were administered to participants. The absence of prior SARS-CoV-2 infection in healthy vaccine recipients was confirmed by negative nucleocapsid antibodies before and after vaccination. Some 2 million PBMC per well were cultured in IMDM with 5% human AB serum, roughly 10 IU/ml IL-2 and gentamicin, plus 10 ug/ml peptides. On days 3 and 7, half of the culture medium was replaced with fresh IL-2-containing medium. Each peptide stimulation condition was cultured in triplicate wells unless otherwise noted. Using Ficoll-Paque Plus gradient centrifugation, PBMC were separated from whole blood and then either used fresh or cryopreserved at -140C. The overlapping peptide pools covered the spike proteins of SARS-CoV-2 as well as those of the common cold coronaviruses HCoV-NL63, HCoV-OC43 and HCoV-229E. Genomic DNA was extracted from cultured CD4+ T cells with the QIAamp micro DNA kit.

Receptors were amplified or captured by the immunoSEQ multiplex PCR assay. DNA from the CD4+ T cells that had been cultured and isolated underwent TCR beta CDR3 sequencing. The authors' pipeline ran thus. Non-productive TCR sequences were removed, reads were trimmed to the CDR3 region, and CDR3s of at least 7 amino acids were retained. The MANAFEST web app was used to identify antigen-specific clonotypes by comparing expansion in peptide wells with expansion in reference cultures. Positive clones required FDR<0.05 expansion versus reference and all other wells, odds ratio above 5, and frequency above 0.1% in two replicate wells. A clonotype was defined as cross-reactive if the clonotype was significantly expanded both in SARS-CoV-2 spike wells and in at least one common cold coronavirus spike condition. Using the stringdist R package, CDR3 similarity was measured by Levenshtein distance, and unrooted trees were constructed with ape in R 3.6.1. Sourced from immuneACCESS, this table was stored by TCRdb with only in-frame sequences that have V and J called. A share of the clones is absent; for the studies checked, an unresolved V gene accounts for under half, and the remainder has no known explanation. The V and J calls and clone size are taken from that table; D and trimming were inferred from the DNA. This sample gives some 61,000 clones in total; under 85% of them show up just once. The ten largest make up around 0.94% of the sample.

The germline V end is reduced by 4 bases and the J end by 5 bases; junction bases left unmatched: 5. Including the terminal cysteine and phenylalanine, the CDR3 comprises 14 residues. Left in the record is the CDR3 DNA by itself, 42 bases read in frame from the first base. CDR1 and CDR2, per the germline V gene, are MGHDK and SYGVNS. The study at large found these results: Among healthy vaccine recipients, nearly all vaccine-induced clones were SARS-CoV-2 mono-reactive, and only 1 of 255 was cross-reactive with common cold coronaviruses. Limitations of the study were the small number of convalescent patients and the absence of early post-infection timepoints. Marked clonal contraction was observed in both infection-induced and vaccine-induced clones at late post-vaccination timepoints, consistent with waning T cell responses.

Recombination linked TRBV25-1 to TRBJ1-3, with 7 bases in between that match TRBD1. The source of this sequence is a human donor who received a COVID-19 vaccine. The specimen comprised CD4+ T cells from PBMCs cultured with HCoV-OC43 spike peptides, sampled after COVID-19 vaccination. What the cell subset or site label conveys for this sample: HCoV-OC43 spike overlapping peptide pool stimulation. The nucleotides read TGTGCCAGCAGTGTCCGGGACAGCAGAAACACCATATATTTT. It specifies CASSVRDSRNTIYF.